The entry below gives a single TCR beta chain sequence along with its context. Antigen specificity is unknown. The record originates from a study of T cells after yellow fever vaccination. Study findings and constraints: Peaking on day 5 versus 15, the secondary response was faster but weaker. FACS-sorted repertoires could contain abundant clonotypes contaminating from the bulk population. Reappearance after the booster was observed for most primary-vaccination clones (96% CD4, about 85% CD8).

Synthesis of TCR cDNA relied on 5'RACE template switching, which attached a universal primer site and UMIs. TCRdb reprocessed the 5' RACE reads via MiXCR and lists one record per CDR3 protein. Among approximately 450,000 distinct CDR3 sequences listed, over 15% were seen once. The sequences come from PBMCs, collected before the yellow fever booster vaccination. The receptor was isolated from a man aged 18 to 30 who received the YFV17D yellow fever vaccine.

CDR3 in DNA: TGTGCCAGCAGTGTACGGCAGGGAGAGACCCAGTACTTC. It translates to CASSVRQGETQYF. The chain uses TRBV2 and TRBJ2-5; D possibly corresponds to TRBD1 (5 bases). CDR3 length equals 13 residues. Germline V gene sequence: CDR1 SNHLY, CDR2 FYNNEI. Trimming cost V 4 bases and J 4 bases, with 10 bases left between them.